Below, one TCR beta chain is given with its context. Its cognate antigen is unknown. This specimen comes from a study of cytomegalovirus exposure and HLA in healthy donors. The PCR was carried out with 60 Vbeta primers and 13 Jbeta primers. Method: immunoSEQ multiplex PCR; TCRdb's copy keeps in-frame clones and lacks some. Among about 90,000 clones, 65% to 80% were seen once, and the ten largest hold more than 13%. V lost 9 bases to trimming and J lost 8 bases; unmatched junction nucleotides: 12. The CDR3 loop spans 13 amino acids. Germline loops: CDR1 LNHDA, CDR2 SQIVND (reference sequence). Study-level findings and limits: TCR beta chains associated with HLA were, in a later analysis, more clonally expanded than equally common others. HLA alleles showed associations with about 15,000 TCR beta sequences in a later analysis, at a 0.05 false discovery rate.

This receptor was taken from a woman in her forties or fifties in good health and CMV-seropositive. The specimen sequenced was PBMCs. This rearrangement joins TRBV19 to TRBJ1-2; 7 bases match TRBD1. In nucleotides, the CDR3 is TGTGCCAGCAACACAGGGGCCGGTAGGGGCTACACCTTC. This sequence encodes CASNTGAGRGYTF.